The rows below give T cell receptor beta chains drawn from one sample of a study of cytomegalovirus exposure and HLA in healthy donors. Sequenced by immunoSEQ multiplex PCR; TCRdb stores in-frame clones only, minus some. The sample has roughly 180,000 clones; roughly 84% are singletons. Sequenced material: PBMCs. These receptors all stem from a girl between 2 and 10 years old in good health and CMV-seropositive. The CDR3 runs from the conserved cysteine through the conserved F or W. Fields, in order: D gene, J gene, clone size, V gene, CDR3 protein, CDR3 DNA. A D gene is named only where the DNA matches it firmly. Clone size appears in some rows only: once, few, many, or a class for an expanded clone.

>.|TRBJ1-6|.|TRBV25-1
CASSEYAGARSPLHF
TGTGCCAGCAGTGAATACGCAGGGGCACGATCACCCCTCCACTTT
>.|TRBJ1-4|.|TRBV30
CAWSGRLGEKLFF
TGTGCCTGGAGTGGGCGGTTAGGAGAAAAACTGTTTTTT
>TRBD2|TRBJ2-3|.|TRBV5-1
CASSLPLAGITDTQYF
TGCGCCAGCAGCTTGCCCCTAGCGGGAATCACAGATACGCAGTATTTT
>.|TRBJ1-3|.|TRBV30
CAWSADSQRNTIYF
TGTGCCTGGAGTGCAGACAGTCAGAGAAACACCATATATTTT
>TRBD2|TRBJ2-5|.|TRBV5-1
CASSFSGTDETQYF
TGCGCCAGCAGCTTTAGCGGGACGGATGAGACCCAGTACTTC
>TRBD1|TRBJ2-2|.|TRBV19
CASSIGWGQTNTGELFF
TGTGCCAGTAGTATCGGGTGGGGACAGACTAACACCGGGGAGCTGTTTTTT
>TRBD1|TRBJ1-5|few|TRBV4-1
CASSLAGGGNQPQHF
TGCGCCAGCAGCCTAGCAGGGGGCGGCAATCAGCCCCAGCATTTT
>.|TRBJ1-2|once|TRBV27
CASRSTPGPFNYGYTF
TGTGCCAGCAGGTCAACGCCAGGTCCGTTTAACTATGGCTACACCTTC
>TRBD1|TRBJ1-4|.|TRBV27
CASSSSGQGPTNEKLFF
TGTGCCAGCAGTTCCTCCGGACAGGGGCCAACTAATGAAAAACTGTTTTTT
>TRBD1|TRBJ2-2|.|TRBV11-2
CASSSRDRNTGELFF
TGTGCCAGCAGCTCCCGGGACAGGAACACCGGGGAGCTGTTTTTT
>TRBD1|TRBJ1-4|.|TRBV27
CASSPTGGYEKLFF
TGTGCCAGCAGTCCGACAGGGGGCTATGAAAAACTGTTTTTT
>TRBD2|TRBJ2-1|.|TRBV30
CAWDPSGGYNEQFF
TGTGCCTGGGACCCAAGCGGGGGGTACAATGAGCAGTTCTTC
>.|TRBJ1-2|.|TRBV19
CASERQDYGYTF
TGTGCCAGTGAAAGACAGGACTATGGCTACACCTTC
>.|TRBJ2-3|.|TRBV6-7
CALCPGAVTQYF
TGTGCCCTTTGCCCGGGAGCGGTTACGCAGTATTTT
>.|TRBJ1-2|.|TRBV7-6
CASSSRQGTYGYTF
TGTGCCAGCAGCTCGCGGCAGGGCACCTATGGCTACACCTTC
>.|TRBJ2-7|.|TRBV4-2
CASSREWRGPYEQYF
TGTGCCAGCAGCCGCGAATGGAGGGGACCCTACGAGCAGTACTTC
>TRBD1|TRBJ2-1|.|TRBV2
CASRGQGAENEQFF
TGTGCCAGCAGAGGACAGGGGGCTGAGAATGAGCAGTTCTTC
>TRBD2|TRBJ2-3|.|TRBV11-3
CASSLPPSGRAGTQYF
TGTGCCAGCAGCTTACCTCCTAGCGGGAGGGCCGGTACGCAGTATTTT
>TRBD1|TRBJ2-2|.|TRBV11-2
CASGSPGQGAPGTGELFF
TGTGCCAGCGGATCTCCGGGACAGGGGGCTCCGGGCACCGGGGAGCTGTTTTTT
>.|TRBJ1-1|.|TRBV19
CASSSRQVYTEAFF
TGTGCCAGTAGTTCCCGACAGGTCTACACTGAAGCTTTCTTT
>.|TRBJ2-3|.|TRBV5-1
CASSSGESTDTQYF
TGCGCCAGCAGCTCAGGGGAAAGCACAGATACGCAGTATTTT
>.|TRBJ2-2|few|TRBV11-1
CASSRLGTGELFF
TGTGCCAGCAGCCGTCTCGGTACCGGGGAGCTGTTTTTT
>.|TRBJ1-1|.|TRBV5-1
CASSLTQGLVAEAFF
TGCGCCAGCAGCTTAACCCAGGGTTTGGTCGCTGAAGCTTTCTTT
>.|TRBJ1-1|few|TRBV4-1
CASSPHPRGTEAFF
TGCGCCAGCAGCCCCCATCCTCGGGGAACTGAAGCTTTCTTT
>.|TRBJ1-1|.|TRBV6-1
CASSLLRGGTEAFF
TGTGCCAGCAGCCTGCTGAGGGGAGGCACTGAAGCTTTCTTT
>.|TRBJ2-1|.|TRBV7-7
CASSLGQGNEQFF
TGTGCCAGCAGCTTAGGTCAGGGCAATGAGCAGTTCTTC
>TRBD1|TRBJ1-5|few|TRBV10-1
CARSTGVNQPQHF
TGCGCCAGGTCGACAGGGGTCAATCAGCCCCAGCATTTT
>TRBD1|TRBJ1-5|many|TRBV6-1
CASSEAGTGRSSNQPQHF
TGTGCCAGCAGTGAAGCGGGGACAGGGCGGTCCAGCAATCAGCCCCAGCATTTT
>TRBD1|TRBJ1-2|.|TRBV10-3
CAISEATRTGEGYTF
TGTGCCATCAGTGAAGCGACTCGGACAGGCGAAGGCTACACCTTC
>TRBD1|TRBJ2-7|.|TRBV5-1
CASSGVGQGYEQYF
TGCGCCAGCAGCGGGGTGGGACAGGGCTACGAGCAGTACTTC
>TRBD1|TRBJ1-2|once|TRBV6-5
CASRRGTGGHGYTF
TGTGCCAGCAGGCGAGGGACAGGGGGCCATGGCTACACCTTC
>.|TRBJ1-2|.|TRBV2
CASSEHSANYGYTF
TGTGCCAGCAGTGAGCATAGTGCTAACTATGGCTACACCTTC
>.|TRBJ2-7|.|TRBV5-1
CASSTDRTEQYF
TGCGCCAGCAGTACGGACAGAACCGAGCAGTACTTC
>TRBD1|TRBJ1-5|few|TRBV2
CASRTTWTGEGKRQPQHF
TGTGCCAGCAGGACAACGTGGACAGGGGAGGGTAAACGTCAGCCCCAGCATTTT
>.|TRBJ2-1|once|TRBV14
CASSPLYNEQFF
TGTGCCAGCAGCCCCCTATACAATGAGCAGTTCTTC
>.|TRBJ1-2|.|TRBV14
CASSQVGQGSGYTF
TGTGCCAGCAGCCAAGTTGGCCAGGGAAGTGGCTACACCTTC
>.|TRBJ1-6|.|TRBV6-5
CASSYFSRGLDSPLHF
TGTGCCAGCAGTTACTTCTCTAGGGGTCTTGATTCACCCCTCCACTTT
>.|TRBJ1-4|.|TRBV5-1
CASSLTQGWEKLFF
TGCGCCAGCAGCTTGACCCAGGGTTGGGAAAAACTGTTTTTT
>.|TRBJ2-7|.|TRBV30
CAWSRDIYEQYF
TGTGCCTGGAGTCGGGACATCTACGAGCAGTACTTC
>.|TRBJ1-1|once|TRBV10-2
CASSGPGGNTEAFF
TGCGCCAGCAGCGGCCCAGGAGGGAACACTGAAGCTTTCTTT
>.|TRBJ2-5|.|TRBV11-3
CASSLGTVETQYF
TGTGCCAGCAGCTTAGGTACAGTTGAGACCCAGTACTTC
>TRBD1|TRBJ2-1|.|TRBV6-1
CASSEPHRDSSYNEQFF
TGTGCCAGCAGTGAACCCCACCGGGACAGCTCCTACAATGAGCAGTTCTTC
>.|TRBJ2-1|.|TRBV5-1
CASSFKGSEQFF
TGCGCCAGCAGCTTTAAAGGGAGTGAGCAGTTCTTC
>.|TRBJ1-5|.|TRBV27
CASSLRGSNQPQHF
TGTGCCAGCAGTTTGCGGGGGAGCAATCAGCCCCAGCATTTT
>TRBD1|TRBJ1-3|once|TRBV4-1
CASSQTGDGNTIYF
TGCGCCAGCAGCCAAACAGGGGATGGAAACACCATATATTTT
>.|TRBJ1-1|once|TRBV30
CAWSVRRGSEAFF
TGTGCCTGGAGTGTACGCAGGGGTAGTGAAGCTTTCTTT
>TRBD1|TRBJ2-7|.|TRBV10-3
CAISGGQGSYEQYF
TGTGCCATCAGCGGGGGACAGGGTTCCTACGAGCAGTACTTC
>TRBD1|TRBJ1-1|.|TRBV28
CASSLLPGQGRTEAFF
TGTGCCAGCAGTTTATTACCGGGACAGGGTAGGACTGAAGCTTTCTTT
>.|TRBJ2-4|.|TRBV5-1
CASSPSDRKGLAKNIQYF
TGCGCCAGCAGCCCCTCCGACAGGAAGGGTCTAGCCAAAAACATTCAGTACTTC
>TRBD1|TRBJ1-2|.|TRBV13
CASSSGQGGGGYTF
TGTGCCAGCAGCTCGGGACAGGGAGGGGGTGGCTACACCTTC
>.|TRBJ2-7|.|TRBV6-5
CASSPAGTSYEQYF
TGTGCCAGCAGTCCTGCTGGCACCTCCTACGAGCAGTACTTC
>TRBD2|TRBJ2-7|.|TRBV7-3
CASSPRGGREQYF
TGTGCCAGCAGCCCGCGCGGGGGTAGAGAGCAGTACTTC
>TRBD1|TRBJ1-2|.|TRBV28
CASRGPRQGTYGYTF
TGTGCCAGCAGGGGTCCAAGACAGGGAACCTATGGCTACACCTTC
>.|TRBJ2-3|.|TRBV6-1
CASSVGRASADTQYF
TGTGCCAGCAGTGTGGGCAGGGCTTCGGCAGATACGCAGTATTTT
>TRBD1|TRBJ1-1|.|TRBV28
CASREEDRVGTEAFF
TGTGCCAGCAGGGAAGAAGACAGGGTAGGCACTGAAGCTTTCTTT
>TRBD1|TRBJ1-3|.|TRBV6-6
CASSPDRDAGNTIYF
TGTGCCAGCAGCCCGGACAGGGACGCTGGAAACACCATATATTTT
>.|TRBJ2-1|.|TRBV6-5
CASTKGLFGEQFF
TGTGCCAGCACAAAGGGGCTTTTCGGTGAGCAGTTCTTC
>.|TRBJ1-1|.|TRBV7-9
CASRAKNTNTEAFF
TGTGCCAGCAGAGCGAAAAACACGAACACTGAAGCTTTCTTT
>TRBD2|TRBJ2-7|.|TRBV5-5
CASSFLAGVLYEQYF
TGTGCCAGCAGCTTCCTAGCGGGAGTCTTATACGAGCAGTACTTC